This T cell receptor (beta chain) was obtained from a study of T cell repertoires in cytomegalovirus infection. The CDR3 length is 15 residues. J gave up 5 bases and V 4 bases, and 8 bases lay outside the gene matches. Germline lookup yields CDR1 MNHGY and CDR2 SAAAGT. Turning to this clonotype: The antigen is unknown.

TCRdb reprocessed the reads with MiXCR, giving one entry per CDR3 protein. Of about 890,000 distinct CDR3 sequences listed, 25% to 40% were seen once; the top ten hold about an eighth. This sequence was found in a human donor in good health (CMV status not recorded). Some clones in this sample may be carry-over from other donors' samples. The material was cultured CD8+ T cells from PBMCs, obtained from culture after CMV antigen stimulation. The chain recombines TRBV6-8 with TRBJ2-5; TRBD2 agrees at 9 bases. CDR3: CASSCEGLAGETQYF. DNA for the CDR3: TGTGCCAGCAGTTGCGAGGGACTAGCAGGGGAGACCCAGTACTTC.